This record covers a single T cell receptor (beta chain). Its antigen remains unknown. This CDR3 contains 15 residues. Trimming cost V 4 bases and J 4 bases; bases outside gene matches: 7. Germline CDR1 and CDR2: SGHRS and YFSETQ. This specimen belongs to a study of a mutant IDH1 vaccine in newly diagnosed glioma. Profiling relied on immunoSEQ multiplex PCR, and the TCRdb table lists in-frame clones only, not all of them. The table lists 50,000 to 70,000 clones, about 81% of them singletons. Time point described: week 23, last vaccination. Vaccinated patients received 300 ug of mutant IDH1 20-mer peptide per dose, with topical imiquimod.

This chain connects TRBV5-1 to TRBJ2-2; 7 positions agree with TRBD1. The clonotype was recovered from a woman between 40 and 55 years old with glioma. Some clones in this sample may be carry-over from other donors' samples. The sample was PBMCs, taken from a glioma patient whose treatment included an IDH1 peptide vaccine. DNA of the CDR3: TGCGCCAGCAGCCCCGAGGGGGCTCCCACCGGGGAGCTGTTTTTT. This gives the protein CASSPEGAPTGELFF. The variable domain in full, with the rest retrieved from reference TRBV5-1 and TRBJ2-2, is KAGVTQTPRYLIKTRGQQVTLSCSPISGHRSVSWYQQTPGQGLQFLFEYFSETQRNKGNFPGRFSGRQFSNSRSEMNVSTLELGDSALYLCASSPEGAPTGELFFGEGSRLTVL.